This T cell receptor beta chain was observed in a study of human T cells and chemical hapten exposure. TCRdb re-analysed the RACE reads in MiXCR, keeping a single row per CDR3 protein. The table has about 340,000 distinct CDR3 sequences, 6% to 8.5% seen once; the top ten hold roughly 8%. The time point: patch test 1, 2 weeks after DPC sensitization. Regarding treatment: therapeutic diphenylcyclopropenone sensitization with weekly scalp DPC. Germline V gene lookup returns CDR1 KGHSH and CDR2 LQKENI. The V gene lost 1 base and the J gene lost 8 bases, with 12 bases spanning the gap. There are 14 residues in the CDR3.

The receptor's source is a woman under 30 with alopecia areata. Some clones in this sample may be carry-over from other donors' samples. The chain uses TRBV18 and TRBJ2-1; D is ambiguous. Specimen: whole blood, collected in connection with sensitization to the hapten diphenylcyclopropenone (DPC). CDR3 coding DNA: TGTGCCAGCTCACCACGGGCACTTTTTGATGAGCAGTTCTTC. Translated, it gives CASSPRALFDEQFF.